The clone carrying this T cell receptor beta chain was found once. This table comes from immunoSEQ multiplex PCR, and its TCRdb copy is limited to in-frame clones, with some not included. The sample lists tens of thousands of clones, around 92% occurring once. Germline CDR1 and CDR2: SQVTM and ANQGSEA. V was clipped by 4 bases and J by 3 bases, with 18 bases between them. The CDR3 totals 15 residues. This sample stems from a study of T cell changes during pregnancy in multiple sclerosis. The source material was peripheral blood, sampled after pregnancy. This chain joins TRBV29-1 and TRBJ1-1; TRBD1 might be the D (5 bases). The sequence derives from a female donor with multiple sclerosis, enrolled in a pregnancy study. The CDR3 DNA sequence: TGCAGCGTTGGGGGACTGAGTTACCTGGACACTGAAGCTTTCTTT. Translation gives CSVGGLSYLDTEAFF.